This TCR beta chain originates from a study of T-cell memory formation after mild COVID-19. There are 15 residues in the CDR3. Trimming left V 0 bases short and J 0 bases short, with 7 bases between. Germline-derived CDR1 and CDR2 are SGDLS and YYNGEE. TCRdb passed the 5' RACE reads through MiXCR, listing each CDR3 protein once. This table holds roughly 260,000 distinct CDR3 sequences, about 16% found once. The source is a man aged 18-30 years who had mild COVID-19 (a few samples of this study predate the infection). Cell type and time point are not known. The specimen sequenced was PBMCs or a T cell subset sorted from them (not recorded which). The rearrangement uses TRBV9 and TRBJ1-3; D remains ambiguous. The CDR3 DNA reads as TGTGCCAGCAGCGTAGATATACTCTCTGGAAACACCATATATTTT. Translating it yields CASSVDILSGNTIYF.